The 24 T cell receptor beta chains listed next were all sequenced from one sample in a study of cytomegalovirus exposure and HLA in healthy donors. This PCR relied on a set of 60 Vbeta primers and 13 Jbeta primers. Clones were sequenced by immunoSEQ multiplex PCR, and TCRdb holds only the in-frame ones, with some missing. Among about 130,000 clones listed, approximately 85% were seen once. Sequencing was carried out using PBMCs. The receptors here all came from a woman in her 30s in good health and CMV-seropositive.

The chain carries TRBV7-2 and TRBJ1-4; no firm D call. Germline CDR1 is SGHTA and CDR2 is FQGNSA. Trimming pared 7 bases from V and 7 bases from J, leaving 7 bases between. The CDR3 totals 11 residues. The chain's CDR3 is CASTSGEKLFF. CDR3 sequence (DNA): TGTGCCAGCACTAGTGGTGAAAAACTGTTTTTT.

This chain links TRBV2 with TRBJ1-2, with 9 bases lining up with TRBD1. This CDR3 has 16 residues. V was pared by 0 bases and J by 4 bases, with 6 bases of the junction left unmatched. The germline CDR1 and CDR2 sequences are SNHLY and FYNNEI. DNA of the CDR3: TGTGCCAGCAGTGAAGCCCCGGGACAGGGAACCTATGGCTACACCTTC. It is translated as CASSEAPGQGTYGYTF.

The sample holds one count of this clone. The V and J genes are TRBV7-2 and TRBJ2-1; 9 bases are a match to TRBD1. The trim removed 4 bases at V and 3 bases at J, leaving 4 bases unmatched. This CDR3 is built from 15 residues. Germline V gene sequence: CDR1 SGHTA, CDR2 FQGNSA. The CDR3 here is CASSSGTGFYNEQFF. The CDR3 DNA follows: TGTGCCAGCAGCTCCGGGACAGGGTTCTACAATGAGCAGTTCTTC.

The chain recombines TRBV6-1 with TRBJ1-2, with 7 positions matching TRBD1. Germline CDR1 reads MNHNS; CDR2 reads SASEGT. V was clipped by 4 bases and J by 4 bases; unmatched bases: 0. The CDR3 is made up of 12 amino acids. Here the CDR3 DNA reads TGTGCCAGCAGTGCAGGGGGCTATGGCTACACCTTC. This sequence encodes CASSAGGYGYTF.

The V call is TRBV11-1, the J call TRBJ2-5; the D gene is possibly TRBD1 (6 bases). CDR1 and CDR2 (germline): SGHAT, FQDESV (reference sequence). With 1 base removed from V and 7 bases from J, the gap between germline ends came to 7 bases. The CDR3 contains 12 residues. Written as DNA, the CDR3 is TGTGCCAGCAGCTTAGTAGGGGGGACCCAGTACTTC. It encodes CASSLVGGTQYF. Complete variable domain (other parts from reference TRBV11-1 and TRBJ2-5): EAEVAQSPRYKITEKSQAVAFWCDPISGHATLYWYRQILGQGPELLVQFQDESVVDDSQLPKDRFSAERLKGVDSTLKIQPAELGDSAMYLCASSLVGGTQYFGPGTRLLVL.

This clone showed up just a few times. This chain links TRBV5-1 with TRBJ2-1, with 14 bases that match TRBD2. The CDR3 consists of 14 residues. Germline-derived CDR1 and CDR2 are SGHRS and YFSETQ. The junction had 6 bases not matched to a gene; V was cut back by 6 bases and J by 10 bases. Here the CDR3 DNA reads TGCGCCAGCAAGGGGACTAGCGGGAGTTGGGAGCAGTTCTTC. Its translation is CASKGTSGSWEQFF.

The J gene is TRBJ2-5, the V gene TRBV5-4, with TRBD2 as a possible D gene (6 bases). Germline V gene lookup returns CDR1 SGHNT and CDR2 YYREEE (reference sequence). This CDR3 region has 15 residues. V shed 1 base and J shed 5 bases, with 15 bases lying between them. CDR3 DNA sequence: TGTGCCAGCAGCTTGTCAAGTGCGGGATTCGAGACCCAGTACTTC. This sequence encodes CASSLSSAGFETQYF.

This CDR3 reads CASSHPPGTGVEQYF. In DNA form, the CDR3 reads TGTGCCAGCAGTCACCCCCCCGGGACAGGGGTCGAGCAGTACTTC. V usage is TRBV27 and J usage is TRBJ2-7, with TRBD1 identical over 10 bases. J was trimmed by 6 bases and V by 5 bases; bases with no gene match: 10. Looked up from germline, CDR1 is MNHEY and CDR2 is SMNVEV (reference sequence). The CDR3 totals 15 residues.

This clone has only one observation. This sequence joins TRBV29-1 and TRBJ2-6; tentatively, D is TRBD1 (5 bases). Germline CDR1 reads SQVTM; CDR2 reads ANQGSEA. Trimming cost V 2 bases and J 0 bases, with 11 bases left between them. This CDR3 has 16 amino acids. The CDR3, as DNA: TGCAGCGTTGAAATCCAGACAGTCTCTGGGGCCAACGTCCTGACTTTC. Its translation is CSVEIQTVSGANVLTF.

The V and J genes are TRBV6-5 and TRBJ2-5, with 7 positions matching TRBD1. The DNA end lines up better with TRBJ2-7; the J call may be wrong. Germline CDR1 and CDR2: MNHEY and SVGAGI. CDR3 size: 14 residues. The CDR3, as DNA: TGTGCCAGCAGTTACCTAGGGACAGACTACGAGCAGTACTTC. Translated: CASSYLGTDYEQYF.

This chain connects TRBV11-2 to TRBJ2-1, with 10 bases that match TRBD2. The CDR3 runs 15 residues. Trimming took 8 bases from V and 9 from J; bases not matched to a gene: 13. Germline V gene sequence: CDR1 SGHAT, CDR2 FQNNGV. This CDR3 is CASGGISGRYGEQFF. The CDR3 DNA is TGTGCCAGCGGAGGGATTAGCGGGAGGTATGGTGAGCAGTTCTTC.

The V gene is TRBV30, the J gene TRBJ2-6, with a tentative D call TRBD2 (7 bases). Per the germline V gene, CDR1 is GTSNPN and CDR2 is SVGIG (reference sequence). Trimming left V 2 bases short and J 2 bases short, with 13 bases between. The CDR3 extends over 16 amino acids. CDR3 bases: TGTGCCTGGAGTCCTAGAGGGGGGGCTGGGGCCAACGTCCTGACTTTC. Protein product: CAWSPRGGAGANVLTF.

The rearrangement uses TRBV7-2 and TRBJ2-3; 8 bases line up with TRBD2. V lost 7 bases to trimming and J lost 6 bases; unmatched junction nucleotides: 12. The CDR3 contains 15 residues. Germline CDR1 and CDR2: SGHTA and FQGNSA. The CDR3 sequence is CASTLETLAGDTQYF. The CDR3 region has the DNA TGTGCCAGCACCCTAGAGACATTAGCGGGGGATACGCAGTATTTT.

The chain uses TRBV10-1 and TRBJ2-1; D is possibly TRBD1 (7 bases). The V gene lost 6 bases and the J gene lost 5 bases, with 20 bases spanning the gap. The CDR3 is made up of 16 amino acids. The germline V gene encodes CDR1 WNHNN and CDR2 SYGVQD (reference sequence). CDR3 sequence: CASRATSTGRNNEQFF. CDR3 nucleotide sequence: TGCGCCAGCAGGGCCACTTCGACAGGGAGGAACAATGAGCAGTTCTTC.

The rearrangement uses TRBV7-2 and TRBJ1-2, with TRBD1 identical over 8 bases. The CDR3 sequence is 13 residues long. Germline lookup yields CDR1 SGHTA and CDR2 FQGNSA. J gave up 7 bases and V 1 base, and 2 bases lay outside the gene matches. The CDR3 DNA is TGTGCCAGCAGCTTAGGTGACAGGGGTGGCTACACCTTC. This encodes CASSLGDRGGYTF.

The V call is TRBV2, the J call TRBJ2-1; D is uncertain. V gave up 4 bases and J gave up 4 bases, with 11 bases separating them. The CDR3 totals 14 residues. Germline V lookup: CDR1 SNHLY, CDR2 FYNNEI. The CDR3 loop is CASSVVAAYNEQFF. The DNA for the CDR3 is TGTGCCAGCAGTGTAGTGGCGGCGTACAATGAGCAGTTCTTC.

The chain has TRBV30 and TRBJ1-5, with a possible D match to TRBD1 (6 bases). The CDR3 consists of 14 residues. Trimming left V 5 bases short and J 4 bases short, with 15 bases between. Looked up from germline, CDR1 is GTSNPN and CDR2 is SVGIG (reference sequence). The CDR3 loop reads CAWGGAGGNQPQHF. As DNA, the CDR3 is TGTGCCTGGGGGGGGGCGGGGGGTAATCAGCCCCAGCATTTT.

This sequence joins TRBV28 and TRBJ1-4; D possibly corresponds to TRBD1 (6 bases). Germline-derived CDR1 and CDR2 are MDHEN and SYDVKM. The length of the CDR3 is 15 residues. Trimming took off 1 base at V and 4 bases at J, with 10 bases between the two ends. In nucleotides, the CDR3 is TGTGCCAGCAGTTTATCTGACAGGCGTAATGAAAAACTGTTTTTT. Translated, it gives CASSLSDRRNEKLFF.

In this sample, this clone turned up a few times. The chain links TRBV9 to TRBJ2-2; D unresolved. The germline V gene has CDR1 SGDLS and CDR2 YYNGEE. V was trimmed by 0 bases and J by 1 base, leaving 10 bases between them. The CDR3 length is 16 residues. This CDR3 is CASSVVPQLNTGELFF. The CDR3 DNA follows: TGTGCCAGCAGCGTAGTTCCACAGTTGAACACCGGGGAGCTGTTTTTT. Together with reference TRBV9 and TRBJ2-2, the CDR3 gives the full variable domain: DSGVTQTPKHLITATGQRVTLRCSPRSGDLSVYWYQQSLDQGLQFLIQYYNGEERAKGNILERFSAQQFPDLHSELNLSSLELGDSALYFCASSVVPQLNTGELFFGEGSRLTVL.

The chain uses TRBV5-8 and TRBJ1-1; 8 bases line up with TRBD1. Germline CDR1 is SGHTS and CDR2 is YDEGEE. V dropped 2 bases and J dropped 1; count of bases not matched to a gene: 1. This CDR3 has 14 residues. CDR3 protein: CASSFGTGNTEAFF. CDR3 DNA: TGTGCCAGCAGCTTCGGGACAGGGAACACTGAAGCTTTCTTT.

The CDR3 nucleotides read TGTGCCAGCAGTACAGAAGGGACAGGACAAGCTTTCTTT. Translated, it gives CASSTEGTGQAFF. The chain recombines TRBV6-1 with TRBJ1-1, with 8 bases identical to TRBD1. Trimming at V came to 5 bases and at J to 9 bases, leaving 8 bases not matched to a gene. The CDR3 runs 13 residues. CDR1 is MNHNS, CDR2 SASEGT, per germline.

The gene calls are TRBV7-9 and TRBJ2-1, with TRBD2 as a possible D gene (6 bases). Trimming took 5 bases from V and 1 from J, leaving 15 bases between them. Germline CDR1 is SEHNR and CDR2 is FQNEAQ (reference sequence). This CDR3 contains 16 residues. The CDR3 bases are TGTGCCAGCAGCCAGACGGGAGTTAGGTCCTACAATGAGCAGTTCTTC. This encodes CASSQTGVRSYNEQFF.

V is TRBV9 and J is TRBJ2-1, with D perhaps matching TRBD1 (6 bases). Germline lookup yields CDR1 SGDLS and CDR2 YYNGEE. The V gene lost 4 bases and the J gene lost 2 bases, with 13 bases spanning the gap. The length of the CDR3 is 15 residues. CDR3 sequence: CASSQGNRAYNEQFF. The CDR3 DNA sequence: TGTGCCAGCAGCCAGGGGAACAGGGCCTACAATGAGCAGTTCTTC.

This clone was detected only a few times. The rearrangement joins TRBV19 to TRBJ2-3; 11 bases fit TRBD2. CDR1 is LNHDA, CDR2 SQIVND, per germline (reference sequence). V shed 7 bases, J shed 4 bases, and the junction held 13 bases outside the gene matches. The CDR3 spans 17 residues. The CDR3: CASTGGLLAGGSDTQYF. In DNA form, the CDR3 reads TGTGCCAGTACGGGGGGCCTTCTAGCGGGAGGATCAGATACGCAGTATTTT.